This T cell receptor (beta chain) emerged from a study of blood T cell repertoires in COVID-19. Study as a whole: Italy, Spain and the United States were the sources of the convalescent and acute COVID-19 samples. Nucleic acid was either cDNA or gDNA, and it came from T cells, B-cell-depleted T cells, or PBMCs.

CDR3 length: 14 amino acids. Trimming cost V 4 bases and J 10 bases; bases outside gene matches: 7. Germline CDR1 and CDR2: SGHTA and FQGNSA. In the authors' workflow: Using reference gene primer amplification, nucleated cell counts were estimated. The table came from immunoSEQ multiplex PCR; TCRdb's copy has only in-frame clones and leaves some out. V, J and clone size reflect that table, while D and trimming were determined from the DNA. The sample consists of 100,000 to 150,000 clones, about 89% of them appearing once. Seattle's cohort entered during active infection and was followed longitudinally.

Sequenced sample: peripheral blood. The clonotype comes from a woman between 70 and 85 years old with COVID-19, enrolled during active disease. The chain carries TRBV7-2 and TRBJ1-6; 7 bases map to TRBD1. The CDR3 DNA reads TGTGCCAGCAGCTCAGGGGGAACCGGGTCACCCCTCCACTTT. It specifies CASSSGGTGSPLHF. The full variable domain, in which reference TRBV7-2 and TRBJ1-6 provide the parts outside the CDR3, is GAGVSQSPSNKVTEKGKDVELRCDPISGHTALYWYRQSLGQGLEFLIYFQGNSAPDKSGLPSDRFSAERTGGSVSTLTIQRTQQEDSAVYLCASSSGGTGSPLHFGNGTRLTVT.